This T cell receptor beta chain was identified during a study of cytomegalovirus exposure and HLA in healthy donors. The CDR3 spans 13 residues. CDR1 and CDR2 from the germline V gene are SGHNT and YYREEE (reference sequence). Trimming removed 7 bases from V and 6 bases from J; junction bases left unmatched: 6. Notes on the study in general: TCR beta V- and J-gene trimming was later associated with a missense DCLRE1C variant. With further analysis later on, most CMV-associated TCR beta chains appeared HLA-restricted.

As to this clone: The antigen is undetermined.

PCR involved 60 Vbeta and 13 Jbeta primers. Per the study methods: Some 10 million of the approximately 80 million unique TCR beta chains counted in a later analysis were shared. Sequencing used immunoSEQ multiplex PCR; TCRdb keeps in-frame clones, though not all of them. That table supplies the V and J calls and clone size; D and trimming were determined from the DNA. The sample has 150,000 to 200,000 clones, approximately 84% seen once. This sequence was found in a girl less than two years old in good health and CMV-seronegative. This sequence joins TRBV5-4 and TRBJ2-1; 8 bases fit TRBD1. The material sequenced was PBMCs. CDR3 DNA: TGTGCCAGCCCAGGACAGGGATCCAATGAGCAGTTCTTC. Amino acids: CASPGQGSNEQFF.